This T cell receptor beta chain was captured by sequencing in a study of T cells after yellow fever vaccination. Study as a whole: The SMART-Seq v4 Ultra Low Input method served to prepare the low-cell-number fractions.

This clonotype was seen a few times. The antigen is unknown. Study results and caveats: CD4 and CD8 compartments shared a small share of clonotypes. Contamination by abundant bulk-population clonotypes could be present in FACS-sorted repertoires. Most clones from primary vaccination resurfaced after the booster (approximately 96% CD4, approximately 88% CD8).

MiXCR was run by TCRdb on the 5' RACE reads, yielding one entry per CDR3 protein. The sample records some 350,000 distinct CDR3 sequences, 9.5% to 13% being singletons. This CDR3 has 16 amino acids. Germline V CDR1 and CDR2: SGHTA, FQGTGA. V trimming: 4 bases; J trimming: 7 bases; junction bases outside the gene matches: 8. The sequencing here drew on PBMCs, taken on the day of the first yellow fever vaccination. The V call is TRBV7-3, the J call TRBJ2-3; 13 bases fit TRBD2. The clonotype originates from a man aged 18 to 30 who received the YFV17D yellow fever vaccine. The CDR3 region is CASSSQLAGGQNTQYF. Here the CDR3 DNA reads TGTGCCAGCAGCTCCCAACTAGCGGGGGGGCAAAATACGCAGTATTTT. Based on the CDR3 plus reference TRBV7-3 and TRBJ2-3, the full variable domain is GAGVSQTPSNKVTEKGKYVELRCDPISGHTALYWYRQSLGQGPEFLIYFQGTGAADDSGLPNDRFFAVRPEGSVSTLKIQRTERGDSAVYLCASSSQLAGGQNTQYFGPGTRLTVL.